The 20 T cell receptor beta chains below were found in one sample sequenced in a study of blood T cells in healthy people across ages. It was with a sample-barcoded 5' primer and a J-beta primer mix that a second PCR of roughly 6 to 11 cycles was run. Each CDR3 protein is one row after TCRdb ran MiXCR on the 5' RACE reads. The sample includes about 1.7 million distinct CDR3 sequences, about 30% of them seen just once. The sequencing sample was made of blood. Source of these receptors: a woman in her 30s in good health.

This clonotype has a handful of counts. Its ends do not fully match the called genes, so a read error is possible. The rearrangement uses TRBV27 and TRBJ2-7, with no clear D. This CDR3 spans 13 amino acids. Germline-derived CDR1 and CDR2 are MNHEY and SMNVEV (reference sequence). CDR3 sequence (DNA): TGTGCCATCAGTTTCCTCCCCATCCACGAGCAGTACTTC. Amino acid sequence: CAISFLPIHEQYF.

Many counts were recorded for this clonotype. The chain is built from TRBV20-1 and TRBJ1-2; a possible D gene is TRBD1 (5 bases). This CDR3 contains 10 residues. Germline loops: CDR1 DFQATT, CDR2 SNEGSKA (reference sequence). The ends were cut back, 6 bases at V and 9 bases at J, with 11 bases in the middle. CDR3 sequence (DNA): TGCAGTGCCGAGGGGTTGAGCTACACCTTC. It codes for CSAEGLSYTF.

The rearrangement links TRBV3-1 to TRBJ2-5; 7 bases agree with TRBD1. V was pared by 4 bases and J by 1 base, with 3 bases of the junction left unmatched. Germline lookup yields CDR1 LGHDT and CDR2 YNNKEL (reference sequence). This CDR3 contains 14 residues. The CDR3 loop is CASSRQGFQETQYF. The CDR3 DNA is TGTGCCAGCAGCCGACAGGGATTCCAAGAGACCCAGTACTTC.

This clonotype was observed at least ten times. V and J are TRBV10-3 and TRBJ2-5; D gene ambiguous. The CDR3 is made up of 12 amino acids. Looked up from germline, CDR1 is ENHRY and CDR2 is SYGVKD. CDR3 amino acids: CAIAIHQETQYF. In DNA, the CDR3 is TGTGCGATCGCGATTCACCAAGAGACCCAGTACTTC.

This clonotype appeared a few times. The V call is TRBV5-1, the J call TRBJ2-1; 9 bases map to TRBD1. The CDR3 spans 13 residues. V dropped 4 bases and J dropped 6; count of bases not matched to a gene: 2. Per germline, CDR1 SGHRS and CDR2 YFSETQ. The CDR3 DNA sequence: TGCGCCAGCAGCACGGGACAGGGCAATGAGCAGTTCTTC. Its protein is CASSTGQGNEQFF.

The rearrangement uses TRBV19 and TRBJ1-5; D is possibly TRBD1 (5 bases). Per germline, CDR1 LNHDA and CDR2 SQIVND (reference sequence). CDR3 size: 15 residues. Between the trimmed V and J ends, which lost 6 bases and 0 bases, there was a span of 12 bases. DNA of the CDR3: TGTGCCAGTAGCTCGTGGGACTCTAGCAATCAGCCCCAGCATTTT. It yields the protein CASSSWDSSNQPQHF.

On this clonotype: This sequence may be a read error, since a much larger clone differs from it by one base. In nucleotides, the CDR3 is TGCAGCGGCGGGGCAGCTTCCTACGAGCAGTACTTC. The encoded protein is CSGGAASYEQYF. V and J are TRBV29-1 and TRBJ2-7; weak D call: TRBD2 (6 bases). This CDR3 is built from 12 residues. V lost 7 bases and J lost 1, with 11 bases in between. In germline, CDR1 is SQVTM, CDR2 ANQGSEA.

This clonotype was recorded many times. This rearrangement joins TRBV9 to TRBJ2-5; D uncertain. The germline V gene has CDR1 SGDLS and CDR2 YYNGEE. The CDR3 extends over 13 amino acids. Trimming left V 0 bases short and J 4 bases short, with 7 bases between. The DNA for the CDR3 is TGTGCCAGCAGCGTAGTTGCATCAGAGACCCAGTACTTC. Translated: CASSVVASETQYF.

This clonotype was observed at least ten times. The gene calls are TRBV7-3 and TRBJ1-2; no clear D. The CDR3 consists of 12 residues. V was trimmed by 4 bases and J by 6 bases, leaving 9 bases between them. Per the germline V gene, CDR1 is SGHTA and CDR2 is FQGTGA. The CDR3 region has the DNA TGTGCCAGCAGCTGGACGCCGGATGGCTACACCTTC. Its protein is CASSWTPDGYTF. The full variable domain, in which reference TRBV7-3 and TRBJ1-2 provide the parts outside the CDR3, is GAGVSQTPSNKVTEKGKYVELRCDPISGHTALYWYRQSLGQGPEFLIYFQGTGAADDSGLPNDRFFAVRPEGSVSTLKIQRTERGDSAVYLCASSWTPDGYTFGSGTRLTVV.

This clonotype was seen ten or more times. The rearrangement links TRBV10-3 to TRBJ2-7; 8 nucleotides line up with TRBD1. Germline V CDR1 and CDR2: ENHRY, SYGVKD. CDR3 size: 13 residues. J was trimmed by 2 bases and V by 6 bases; bases with no gene match: 3. The CDR3 coding sequence is TGTGCCATCAGCGACAGGGGCGCCTACGAGCAGTACTTC. It yields the protein CAISDRGAYEQYF.

The chain links TRBV4-1 to TRBJ1-5; no clear D gene. The CDR3 loop spans 13 amino acids. The germline V gene encodes CDR1 MGHRA and CDR2 YSYEKL. Trimming removed 3 bases from V and 5 bases from J, with 8 bases in between. The CDR3 DNA reads as TGCGCCAGCAGCCACCTACCCTATCAGCCCCAGCATTTT. Translated, it gives CASSHLPYQPQHF.

This clonotype showed up just a few times. The V call is TRBV3-1, the J call TRBJ1-1, with D tentatively TRBD1 (5 bases). Looked up from germline, CDR1 is LGHDT and CDR2 is YNNKEL (reference sequence). The CDR3 covers 15 residues. Between the trimmed V and J ends, which lost 5 bases and 0 bases, there was a span of 13 bases. The CDR3 region is CASSTQDGLNTEAFF. The CDR3 nucleotides read TGTGCCAGCAGCACACAGGACGGCCTGAACACTGAAGCTTTCTTT.

Ten or more counts support this clonotype. This sequence joins TRBV6-6 and TRBJ2-1; perhaps TRBD2 as D (5 bases). With 4 bases removed from V and 5 bases from J, the gap between germline ends came to 15 bases. The CDR3 contains 15 residues. Germline CDR1 and CDR2: MNHNY and SVGAGI (reference sequence). The chain's CDR3 is CASSSPDYNDNEQFF. In nucleotides, the CDR3 is TGTGCCAGCAGTTCCCCTGACTATAACGACAATGAGCAGTTCTTC.

This chain links TRBV20-1 with TRBJ2-7, with TRBD1 as a possible D gene (5 bases). Trimming left V 4 bases short and J 3 bases short, with 19 bases between. The CDR3 extends over 15 amino acids. Per the germline V gene, CDR1 is DFQATT and CDR2 is SNEGSKA (reference sequence). The CDR3 DNA reads TGCAGTGCTAAACAGGCCGACGGAGCCAGCTACGAGCAGTACTTC. Its protein is CSAKQADGASYEQYF.

This rearrangement joins TRBV4-1 to TRBJ2-3, with a weak D call TRBD2 (5 bases). Trimming shortened V by 0 bases and J by 2 bases, and 15 bases separated the two germline ends. The germline V gene has CDR1 MGHRA and CDR2 YSYEKL. The CDR3 totals 17 residues. The CDR3 nucleotides are TGCGCCAGCAGCCAAGATCTCGGTCAGGAGGTCACAGATACGCAGTATTTT. Translating gives CASSQDLGQEVTDTQYF.

The V call is TRBV12-3 or TRBV12-4, the J call TRBJ2-5, with 8 bases lining up with TRBD2. The last part of the DNA fits TRBJ2-7 better; the J call may be wrong. CDR3 length equals 15 residues. The chain's CDR3 is CASSLRLGGVDEQYF. As DNA, the CDR3 is TGTGCCAGCAGTTTAAGACTCGGGGGGGTGGACGAGCAGTACTTC.

At least ten counts were recorded for this clonotype. The chain couples TRBV29-1 to TRBJ1-1, with D hard to call. Germline CDR1 and CDR2: SQVTM and ANQGSEA. The V end was cut by 5 bases, the J end by 1 base, with 8 bases between. The length of the CDR3 is 12 residues. CDR3 region: CSVSTQNTEAFF. CDR3 nucleotide sequence: TGCAGCGTTTCTACACAGAACACTGAAGCTTTCTTT.

V and J are TRBV2 and TRBJ2-7; D uncertain. Trimming took off 8 bases at V and 4 bases at J, with 9 bases between the two ends. The germline CDR1 and CDR2 sequences are SNHLY and FYNNEI. The CDR3 totals 11 residues. The CDR3 nucleotides are TGTGCCAGCCGGACGTTGTACGAGCAGTACTTC. Protein sequence: CASRTLYEQYF.

This clonotype was detected ten times or more. The chain recombines TRBV5-1 with TRBJ2-7, with 9 bases identical to TRBD1. Losses at the gene ends were 4 bases for V and 7 bases for J; bases not matched to a gene: 9. Looked up from germline, CDR1 is SGHRS and CDR2 is YFSETQ. The CDR3 is 14 amino acids. The CDR3 loop is CASSQGQGGDEQYF. Here the CDR3 DNA reads TGCGCCAGCAGCCAGGGACAGGGAGGGGATGAGCAGTACTTC.

The V and J genes are TRBV12-3 or TRBV12-4 and TRBJ2-5; D unclear. Between the trimmed V and J ends, which lost 5 bases and 4 bases, there was a span of 17 bases. The CDR3 is made up of 15 amino acids. Written as DNA, the CDR3 is TGTGCCAGCAGTCAACAGAGCCTGTACCGAGAGACCCAGTACTTC. It encodes CASSQQSLYRETQYF.